This is a list of T cell receptor beta chains from one sample in a study of blood T cell repertoires in COVID-19. The protocol was immunoSEQ multiplex PCR, while the TCRdb copy is restricted to in-frame clones and leaves out a portion. The repertoire consists of about 260,000 clones, with around 90% occurring once and the leading ten covering 10%. Sequencing used peripheral blood. All receptors derive from a woman in her 70s with COVID-19, enrolled during active disease. CDR3s include the opening cysteine and the closing phenylalanine or tryptophan. The D gene is left open where the match is weak. Expanded clones are given a class, and other clones once, few, many or no size at all.

d_call	v_call	clone_size	j_call	cdr3_nt	cdr3_aa
NA	TRBV30	NA	TRBJ2-2	TGTGCCTGGAGAGGACAGTTTGCCGGGGAGCTGTTTTTT	CAWRGQFAGELFF
NA	TRBV4-3	NA	TRBJ2-7	TGCGCCAGCAGCCAAGACGTTTACAGGCCGAGCTCCTACGAGCAGTACTTC	CASSQDVYRPSSYEQYF
NA	TRBV28	NA	TRBJ2-7	TGTGCCAGCAGTCCCGGGAGTTCCTACGAGCAGTACTTC	CASSPGSSYEQYF
NA	TRBV6-6	NA	TRBJ1-6	TGTGCCAGCAGCCGAGCAGACCGGAGCTCCTATAATTCACCCCTCCACTTT	CASSRADRSSYNSPLHF
NA	TRBV6-5	NA	TRBJ2-5	TGTGCCAGCACCAACCGCCAGGGGGAGACCCAGTACTTC	CASTNRQGETQYF
NA	TRBV6-1	NA	TRBJ1-5	TGTGCCAGCAGTGTGAGCCGGGGATATAGCAATCAGCCCCAGCATTTT	CASSVSRGYSNQPQHF
NA	TRBV29-1	few	TRBJ1-2	TGCAGCGTTAGGGGACACCATGGCTACACCTTC	CSVRGHHGYTF
NA	TRBV7-8	once	TRBJ2-7	TGTGCCAGCAGCCCCCGTGACGAGCAGTACTTC	CASSPRDEQYF
NA	TRBV28	NA	TRBJ2-7	TGTGCCAGCATCCAACCAGGCCGGGATTCCGATTCCTACGAGCAGTACTTC	CASIQPGRDSDSYEQYF
NA	TRBV6-2/TRBV6-3	NA	TRBJ1-5	TGTGCCAGCAGTTACGAGCACAGAGAAGGGGGTCAGCCCCAGCATTTT	CASSYEHREGGQPQHF
NA	TRBV3-1/TRBV3-2	NA	TRBJ1-2	TGTGCCAGCAGTTCTACAGGATTTTATGGCTACACCTTC	CASSSTGFYGYTF
NA	TRBV14	NA	TRBJ2-7	TGTGCCAGCAGCCGTTCAGGGTACGAGCAGTACTTC	CASSRSGYEQYF
NA	TRBV28	NA	TRBJ1-4	TGTGCCAGCAGTTTAGTTTCGGGGGAGGATGAAAAACTGTTTTTT	CASSLVSGEDEKLFF
TRBD2	TRBV7-7	NA	TRBJ2-7	TGTGCTAGCAGCCGCCTAGCGGGAGGCTACGAGCAGTACTTC	CASSRLAGGYEQYF
NA	TRBV28	NA	TRBJ1-1	TGTGCCAGCAGTACCCCGACGGGAACTGAAGCTTTCTTT	CASSTPTGTEAFF
TRBD1	TRBV2	NA	TRBJ1-5	TGTGCCAGCAGTGCGGACAGGGGCAATCAGCCCCAGCATTTT	CASSADRGNQPQHF
NA	TRBV6-6	NA	TRBJ2-3	TGTGCCACTCGACGGACTAATACAGATACGCAGTATTTT	CATRRTNTDTQYF
NA	TRBV12-3/TRBV12-4	once	TRBJ1-2	TGTGCCAGCAGCCCCACAGGGCATAGAGGCTACACCTTC	CASSPTGHRGYTF
NA	TRBV11-3	NA	TRBJ1-6	TGTGCCAGCAGCTTATTCAGGGGTAATTCACCCCTCCACTTT	CASSLFRGNSPLHF
TRBD2	TRBV6-2/TRBV6-3	NA	TRBJ2-3	TGTGCCAGCAGTCATGGGACTAGCGGGAACACAGATACGCAGTATTTT	CASSHGTSGNTDTQYF
NA	TRBV18	NA	TRBJ1-3	TGTGCCAGCTCCCCCATAGCGGGGTACTCTGATGGAAACACCATATATTTT	CASSPIAGYSDGNTIYF
NA	TRBV27	once	TRBJ1-4	TGTGCCAGCAGCGACAGACCAACTAATGAAAAACTGTTTTTT	CASSDRPTNEKLFF
NA	TRBV7-9	NA	TRBJ1-1	TGTGCCAGCAGCTTATCTTTAGAGGGCGAAGCTTTCTTT	CASSLSLEGEAFF
NA	TRBV29-1	NA	TRBJ1-3	TGCAGCGTCGCCTTAGGGGGATCTGGAAACACCATATATTTT	CSVALGGSGNTIYF
NA	TRBV19	NA	TRBJ2-3	TGTGCCAGTAGTAGTCCCTCGCAATCGGCAGATACGCAGTATTTT	CASSSPSQSADTQYF
TRBD1	TRBV5-1	NA	TRBJ2-7	TGCGCCAGCAGCCGTGGGACAGCGAGAGCCTACGAGCAGTACTTC	CASSRGTARAYEQYF
TRBD1	TRBV11-3	NA	TRBJ1-2	TGTGCCAGCAGCTTAGGGACAGGGTCTGCCTATGGCTACACCTTC	CASSLGTGSAYGYTF
NA	TRBV7-2	few	TRBJ2-3	TGTGCCAGCAGCATTAGTTTGCCAGATACGCAGTATTTT	CASSISLPDTQYF
NA	TRBV18	NA	TRBJ1-1	TGTGCCAGCGACGCCGGGATTAACACTGAAGCTTTCTTT	CASDAGINTEAFF
TRBD1	TRBV28	NA	TRBJ1-2	TGTGCCAGCAGCTACGGACAGGGTGGTGGCTACACCTTC	CASSYGQGGGYTF
NA	TRBV18	NA	TRBJ1-1	TGTGCCAGCTCACCACCGGCTTCGAACACTGAAGCTTTCTTT	CASSPPASNTEAFF
TRBD2	TRBV3-1/TRBV3-2	NA	TRBJ2-7	TGTGCCAGCAGCCAAATCTTGGCGACTAGCGGTCCCTACGAGCAGTACTTC	CASSQILATSGPYEQYF
NA	TRBV3-1/TRBV3-2	once	TRBJ2-1	TGTGCCAGCAGCCAAGAACAAAGATCGACGGGACACTACAATGAGCAGTTCTTC	CASSQEQRSTGHYNEQFF
TRBD1	TRBV4-2	NA	TRBJ1-2	TGTGCCAGCAGTCCAGGACAGGGGATTAATGGCTACACCTTC	CASSPGQGINGYTF
NA	TRBV4-2	NA	TRBJ1-3	TGTGCCAGCAGCCGCTTAGGGGGTACGGGAAACACCATATATTTT	CASSRLGGTGNTIYF
TRBD1	TRBV5-1	once	TRBJ1-2	TGCGCCAGCAGCGACATAGGGGGCGACTATGGCTACACCTTC	CASSDIGGDYGYTF
TRBD2	TRBV30	NA	TRBJ2-2	TGTGCCTGGAGACTAGCGGGAGGCGCCGGGGAGCTGTTTTTT	CAWRLAGGAGELFF
TRBD1	TRBV19	once	TRBJ1-5	TGTGCCAGTAGTATTAACCGGGACAGCGGAGGGCAGCCCCAGCATTTT	CASSINRDSGGQPQHF
NA	TRBV4-1	NA	TRBJ1-5	TGCGCCAGCAGCCAGCAGGGTTATAGCAATCAGCCCCAGCATTTT	CASSQQGYSNQPQHF
NA	TRBV19	few	TRBJ1-5	TGTGCCAGTAGGAAGACACCGTATAGCAATCAGCCCCAGCATTTT	CASRKTPYSNQPQHF
NA	TRBV30	NA	TRBJ2-1	TGTGCCTGGGCTACAGGGTCCAATGAGCAGTTCTTC	CAWATGSNEQFF
TRBD1	TRBV3-1/TRBV3-2	NA	TRBJ2-6	TGTGCCAGCAGCCTAACCACAGGGGTTGGGGCCAACGTCCTGACTTTC	CASSLTTGVGANVLTF
NA	TRBV6-1	once	TRBJ2-4	TGTGCCAGCAGTGGGGCGGGGACGTCTCCCTTAGGGATTCAGTACTTC	CASSGAGTSPLGIQYF
TRBD2	TRBV4-3	NA	TRBJ2-1	TGCGCCAGCAGCCAACAAACTAGCGGGAGCTGGAATGAGCAGTTCTTC	CASSQQTSGSWNEQFF
NA	TRBV27	NA	TRBJ1-1	TGTGCCAGCAGGCGTACAGGTTACACTGAAGCTTTCTTT	CASRRTGYTEAFF
TRBD1	TRBV27	NA	TRBJ2-5	TGTGCCAGCAGTCCCAATTGGACAGGGGCGAAGGGGAAGACCCAGTACTTC	CASSPNWTGAKGKTQYF
TRBD2	TRBV27	NA	TRBJ2-1	TGTGCCAGCAGGCCTAGCGGGGGATTTGGGAATGAGCAGTTCTTC	CASRPSGGFGNEQFF
TRBD2	TRBV27	NA	TRBJ2-7	TGTGCCAGCAGTCCCCGACTGCGGGAGGTATACGAGCAGTACTTC	CASSPRLREVYEQYF
NA	TRBV6-5	NA	TRBJ1-1	TGTGCCAGCAGACCTAGCACGGAGGTGCTGGAAGCTTTCTTT	CASRPSTEVLEAFF
NA	TRBV5-8	NA	TRBJ1-5	TGTGCCAGCAGCCCCGATGTCGGAGAGAGCAATCAGCCCCAGCATTTT	CASSPDVGESNQPQHF
TRBD2	TRBV7-3	NA	TRBJ2-3	TGTGCCAGCAGCCTCAGCGGGATTCAGGCAGATACGCAGTATTTT	CASSLSGIQADTQYF
NA	TRBV30	NA	TRBJ1-3	TGTGCCTGGAACCGGGGGGGAGGAAACACCATATATTTT	CAWNRGGGNTIYF
TRBD2	TRBV11-3	NA	TRBJ2-3	TGTGCCAGCAGCCCCGGGACTAGCGGGGACACAGATACGCAGTATTTT	CASSPGTSGDTDTQYF
TRBD2	TRBV20-1	few	TRBJ2-7	TGCAGTGCTAGTACCCCCACTAGCGGGAGTACCCAGCAGTACTTC	CSASTPTSGSTQQYF
NA	TRBV20-1	NA	TRBJ2-1	TGCAGTGACAGGCCCTACAATGAGCAGTTCTTC	CSDRPYNEQFF
NA	TRBV18	few	TRBJ1-5	TGTGCCAGCTCACCACCGAAACCCGGGACAAGATATCAGCCCCAGCATTTT	CASSPPKPGTRYQPQHF